These 6 T cell receptor beta chains share one sample of origin, sequenced in a study of cytomegalovirus exposure and HLA in healthy donors. The PCR used 60 Vbeta and 13 Jbeta primers. Assay: immunoSEQ multiplex PCR; the TCRdb copy retains only in-frame clones and omits some. Among approximately 79,000 clones listed, 74% were seen once. Input material: PBMCs. These receptors originate from a man in his forties or fifties in good health and CMV-seropositive.

This clone was recorded a few times. V usage is TRBV11-3 and J usage is TRBJ2-2; 8 bases are a match to TRBD1. V shed 5 bases, J shed 6 bases, and the junction held 5 bases outside the gene matches. The CDR3 runs 14 residues. CDR1 is SGHNT and CDR2 is YENEEA in the germline V gene. The CDR3 sequence is CASSALQGAGELFF. CDR3 nucleotides: TGTGCCAGCAGCGCGTTACAGGGGGCCGGGGAGCTGTTTTTT.

Regarding this clone: One end of the junction is discordant with germline, which a read error may explain. The identical CDR3 is also encoded by other nucleotide sequences in the sample. The rearrangement links TRBV5-6 to TRBJ1-1, with a possible D match to TRBD1 (6 bases). The length of the CDR3 is 16 residues. The germline V gene encodes CDR1 SGHDT and CDR2 YYEEEE. This CDR3 reads CASSQKGQPMNTKAFF. The CDR3 coding sequence is TGTGCCAGCAGCCAAAAAGGACAGCCGATGAACACTAAAGCTTTCTTT.

This clone came up once. The chain links TRBV19 to TRBJ2-7; 7 bases map to TRBD1. With 3 bases clipped from V and 0 bases from J, the junction kept 2 bases outside the gene matches. Germline lookup yields CDR1 LNHDA and CDR2 SQIVND (reference sequence). The CDR3 contains 14 residues. CDR3 bases: TGTGCCAGTAGTATCAGGGACAGCTCCTACGAGCAGTACTTC. Its protein is CASSIRDSSYEQYF.

The chain combines TRBV14 with TRBJ1-2; the match to TRBD1 covers 7 bases. V was pared by 0 bases and J by 8 bases, with 6 bases of the junction left unmatched. The CDR3 sequence is 14 residues long. Per germline, CDR1 SGHDN and CDR2 FVKESK. CDR3 bases: TGTGCCAGCAGCCAAGAAGGGACAGCCAGGGGCTACACCTTC. It specifies CASSQEGTARGYTF.

The rearrangement joins TRBV6-5 to TRBJ1-2; 7 bases map to TRBD1. From germline, CDR1 is MNHEY and CDR2 SVGAGI. Losses at the gene ends were 6 bases for V and 6 bases for J; bases not matched to a gene: 7. The CDR3 has 13 residues. In nucleotides, the CDR3 is TGTGCCAGCAGATTAGAGGGGGCCAATGGCTACACCTTC. Translating it yields CASRLEGANGYTF.

This clone was seen only a few times. The rearrangement uses TRBV7-9 and TRBJ2-7; D unclear. Trimming took off 9 bases at V and 2 bases at J, with 17 bases between the two ends. This CDR3 comprises 14 residues. Germline loops: CDR1 SEHNR, CDR2 FQNEAQ (reference sequence). The CDR3 loop is CASTDTGRPYEQYF. The CDR3 DNA follows: TGTGCCAGTACAGACACTGGAAGGCCCTACGAGCAGTACTTC.